The present T cell receptor (beta chain) was sequenced within a study of blood T cell repertoires in COVID-19. Trimming stripped 7 bases from V and 3 bases from J, with 7 bases between. The CDR3 is made up of 10 amino acids. The germline gives CDR1 DFQATT, CDR2 SNEGSKA (reference sequence). Assay used: immunoSEQ multiplex PCR; TCRdb lists only in-frame clones, some missing. The top ten hold less than 3.5% of the sample, which has around 100,000 clones, 70% to 90% seen once. Sequenced material: peripheral blood. The sequence came from a man between 40 and 49 years old with acute or convalescent COVID-19. The chain uses TRBV20-1 and TRBJ2-7; D is uncertain. The CDR3 protein is CSVGGYEQYF. CDR3 DNA sequence: TGCAGTGTCGGCGGCTACGAGCAGTACTTC.